Sequencing of this T cell receptor beta chain was carried out in a study of control samples from healthy donors and cancer patients. Using immunoSEQ multiplex PCR, the repertoire was profiled, and TCRdb retains in-frame clones only, with some absent. The sample contains tens of thousands of clones, approximately 84% of which appear only once. The ends were cut back, 5 bases at V and 3 bases at J, with 15 bases in the middle. Germline values: CDR1 LNHDA, CDR2 SQIVND (reference sequence). The CDR3 is 15 amino acids. This clone appeared once. The source of this sequence is a man between 65 and 80 years old with lung cancer. Source material: PBMCs. The chain has TRBV19 and TRBJ2-3; perhaps TRBD2 as D (7 bases). The CDR3 DNA is TGTGCCAGTAGTTGGGGGGGCGCGGGAACAGATACGCAGTATTTT. Encoded protein: CASSWGGAGTDTQYF.